This T cell receptor beta chain was profiled in a study of CD8 T cells in Susac syndrome. RNA was extracted with the RNeasy kit, and a quantity of about 0.45 to 1 ug was reverse transcribed using random hexamers. TCRdb fed the immunoSEQ multiplex PCR reads into MiXCR, producing one record per CDR3 protein. The sample consists of 250,000 to 300,000 distinct CDR3 sequences, around 85% of them appearing once. V lost 0 bases and J 6 bases, leaving 11 bases between the germline ends. Germline values: CDR1 KGHDR, CDR2 SFDVKD. CDR3 length: 14 amino acids. The source is a human donor with multiple sclerosis. The chain uses TRBV24-1 and TRBJ2-7, with a weak D call TRBD2 (5 bases). The sequenced material came from CD8+ T cells from PBMCs. The CDR3 DNA reads as TGTGCCACCAGTGATTTGGAGGGAACCGGCGAGCAGTACTTC. Its protein product is CATSDLEGTGEQYF.